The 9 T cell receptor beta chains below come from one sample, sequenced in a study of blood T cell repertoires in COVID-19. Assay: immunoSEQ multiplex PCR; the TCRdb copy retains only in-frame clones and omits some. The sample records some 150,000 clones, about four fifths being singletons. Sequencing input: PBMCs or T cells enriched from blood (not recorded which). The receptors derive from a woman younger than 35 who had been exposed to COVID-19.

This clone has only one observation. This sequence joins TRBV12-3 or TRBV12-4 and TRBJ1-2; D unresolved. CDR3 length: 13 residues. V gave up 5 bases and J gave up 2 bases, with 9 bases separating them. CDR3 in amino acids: CASSHGLNYGYTF. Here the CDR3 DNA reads TGTGCCAGCAGTCACGGGTTGAACTATGGCTACACCTTC.

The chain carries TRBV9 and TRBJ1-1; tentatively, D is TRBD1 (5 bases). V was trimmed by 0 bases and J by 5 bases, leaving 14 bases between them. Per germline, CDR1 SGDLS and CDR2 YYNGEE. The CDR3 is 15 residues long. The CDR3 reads CASSVETRVGTEAFF. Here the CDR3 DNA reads TGTGCCAGCAGCGTAGAGACCAGGGTCGGGACTGAAGCTTTCTTT.

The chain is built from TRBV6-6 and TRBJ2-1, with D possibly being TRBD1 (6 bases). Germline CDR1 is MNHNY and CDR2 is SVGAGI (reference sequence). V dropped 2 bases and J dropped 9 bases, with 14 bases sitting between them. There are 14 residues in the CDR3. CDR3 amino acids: CASSYQGKAGEQFF. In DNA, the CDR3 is TGTGCCAGCAGTTACCAGGGGAAGGCGGGTGAGCAGTTCTTC.

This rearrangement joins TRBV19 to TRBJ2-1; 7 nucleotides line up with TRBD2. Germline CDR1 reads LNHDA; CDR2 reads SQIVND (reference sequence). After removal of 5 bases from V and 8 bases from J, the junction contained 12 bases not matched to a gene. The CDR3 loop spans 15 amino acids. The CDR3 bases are TGTGCCAGTAGTCCCTGGTCAGGGAGGGCGCATGAGCAGTTCTTC. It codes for CASSPWSGRAHEQFF.

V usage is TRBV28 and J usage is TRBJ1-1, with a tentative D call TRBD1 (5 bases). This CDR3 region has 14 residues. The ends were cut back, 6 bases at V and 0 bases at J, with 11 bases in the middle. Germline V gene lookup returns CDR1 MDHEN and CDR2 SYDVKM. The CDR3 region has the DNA TGTGCCAGCAGGGGGCGGCTCCTGAACACTGAAGCTTTCTTT. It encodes CASRGRLLNTEAFF.

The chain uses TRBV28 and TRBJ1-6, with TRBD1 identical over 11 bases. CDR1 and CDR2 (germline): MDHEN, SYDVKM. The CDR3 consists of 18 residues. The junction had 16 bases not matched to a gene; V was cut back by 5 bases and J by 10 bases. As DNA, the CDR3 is TGTGCCAGCAGTCTCCGGACAGGGGGCGCAACTAGTAGGTCACCCCTCCACTTT. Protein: CASSLRTGGATSRSPLHF. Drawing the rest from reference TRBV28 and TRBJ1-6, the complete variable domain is DVKVTQSSRYLVKRTGEKVFLECVQDMDHENMFWYRQDPGLGLRLIYFSYDVKMKEKGDIPEGYSVSREKKERFSLILESASTNQTSMYLCASSLRTGGATSRSPLHFGNGTRLTVT.

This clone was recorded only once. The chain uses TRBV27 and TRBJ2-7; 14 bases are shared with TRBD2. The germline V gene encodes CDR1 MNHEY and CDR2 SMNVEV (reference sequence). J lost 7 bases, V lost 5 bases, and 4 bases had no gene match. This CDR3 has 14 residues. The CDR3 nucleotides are TGTGCCAGCAGTGGTCGACTAGCGGGGGGGGAGCAGTACTTC. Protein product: CASSGRLAGGEQYF.

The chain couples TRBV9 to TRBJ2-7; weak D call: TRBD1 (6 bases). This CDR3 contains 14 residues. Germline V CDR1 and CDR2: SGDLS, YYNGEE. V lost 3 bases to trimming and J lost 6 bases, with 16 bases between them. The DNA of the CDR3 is TGTGCCAGCAGCGCAGGGGACCTAGGGGGCGAGCAGTACTTC. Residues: CASSAGDLGGEQYF.

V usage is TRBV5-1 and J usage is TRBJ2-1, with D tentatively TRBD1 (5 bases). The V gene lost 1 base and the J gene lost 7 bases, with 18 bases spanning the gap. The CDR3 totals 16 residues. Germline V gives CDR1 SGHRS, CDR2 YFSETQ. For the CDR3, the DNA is TGCGCCAGCAGCTTGTCGAGGACATCGGTTAGAAATGAGCAGTTCTTC. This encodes CASSLSRTSVRNEQFF.